Presented here are 8 T cell receptor beta chains from one specimen sequenced in a study of T cells in Graves' hyperthyroidism and ophthalmopathy. Amplified TCR beta CDR3 regions derived from RNA transcripts. Carried out on the TCR CDR3, a first-round RT-PCR used the HTBI primer set. TCRdb used MiXCR to reprocess the multiplex PCR reads, holding one entry per CDR3 protein. This sample carries 600,000 or so distinct CDR3 sequences, about 17% of them seen once, and the ten largest clones take less than 4.5%. The source material was blood. These receptors all come from a woman aged 30 to 39 with Graves' hyperthyroidism.

The chain is built from TRBV6-1 and TRBJ2-1, with 9 bases that match TRBD2. V shed 8 bases, J shed 6 bases, and the junction held 11 bases outside the gene matches. The CDR3 runs 15 residues. The germline gives CDR1 MNHNS, CDR2 SASEGT. CDR3 bases: TGTGCCAGCCGGACTACGACTAGCGGTAGCAATGAGCAGTTCTTC. It yields the protein CASRTTTSGSNEQFF.

The table lists this clonotype with a few counts. This sequence joins TRBV5-6 and TRBJ2-3; 8 bases are a match to TRBD1. This CDR3 has 16 residues. The germline V gene has CDR1 SGHDT and CDR2 YYEEEE. Trimming at V came to 0 bases and at J to 4 bases, leaving 7 bases not matched to a gene. The CDR3 DNA sequence: TGTGCCAGCAGCTTGGTCGGGACAGGATGGCCAGATACGCAGTATTTT. It yields the protein CASSLVGTGWPDTQYF.

This clonotype turned up a few times. The chain links TRBV20-1 to TRBJ1-3, with D uncertain. This CDR3 region has 15 residues. Deletions cut 3 bases from V and 0 bases from J, with 12 bases between. Germline CDR1 and CDR2: DFQATT and SNEGSKA (reference sequence). CDR3 sequence reads: CSASRRIFSGNTIYF. CDR3 nucleotide sequence: TGCAGTGCTAGCCGCAGGATCTTCTCTGGAAACACCATATATTTT.

In the case of this clonotype: Since a much larger clone is just one base distant, this may be a read error. The rearrangement uses TRBV3-1 and TRBJ1-6; D is unclear. From germline, CDR1 is LGHDT and CDR2 YNNKEL (reference sequence). This CDR3 is 12 amino acids long. CDR3 sequence: CGSSQANSPLHF. CDR3 in DNA: TGTGGCAGCAGCCAAGCGAATTCACCCCTCCACTTT.

The chain recombines TRBV4-3 with TRBJ2-1; 7 bases are a match to TRBD2. CDR1 LGHNA and CDR2 YSLEER come from the germline V gene. Trimming at V came to 0 bases and at J to 3 bases, leaving 2 bases not matched to a gene. This CDR3 spans 15 amino acids. The CDR3 nucleotides are TGCGCCAGCAGCCAAGATGAGCGGGGCTACAATGAGCAGTTCTTC. Translated, it gives CASSQDERGYNEQFF.

This clonotype showed up many times. The chain carries TRBV12-3 or TRBV12-4 and TRBJ1-4, with 9 bases lining up with TRBD1. With V trimmed by 5 bases and J by 8 bases, 12 bases remained unmatched. This CDR3 contains 16 residues. The DNA of the CDR3 is TGTGCCAGCAGTCACCTTATGACAGGGGGGGGAGAAAAACTGTTTTTT. Translated: CASSHLMTGGGEKLFF.

This chain connects TRBV10-2 to TRBJ2-7, with D maybe TRBD2 (6 bases). This CDR3 contains 13 residues. V was pared by 6 bases and J by 1 base, with 10 bases between. The germline V gene encodes CDR1 WSHSY and CDR2 SAAADI. The CDR3 reads CASRGGASYEQYF. CDR3 in DNA: TGCGCCAGCAGGGGCGGGGCTTCCTACGAGCAGTACTTC.

This clonotype was detected ten times or more. This chain links TRBV6-2 or TRBV6-3 with TRBJ2-7; D remains ambiguous. V shed 3 bases and J shed 0 bases, with 6 bases lying between them. This CDR3 contains 13 residues. Germline V gene data show CDR1 as MNHEY and CDR2 as SVGEGT. CDR3 in amino acids: CASSYGYSYEQYF. In DNA, the CDR3 is TGTGCCAGCAGTTATGGCTACTCCTACGAGCAGTACTTC.